The clone carrying this TCR beta chain was detected only a few times. Libraries were prepared by immunoSEQ multiplex PCR; TCRdb keeps only in-frame clonotypes and omits some of them. The sample consists of 150,000 to 200,000 clones, roughly 89% of them appearing once. The data derive from a study of control samples from healthy donors and cancer patients. The CDR3 is made up of 15 amino acids. J gave up 12 bases and V 2 bases, and 10 bases lay outside the gene matches. Germline V gene data show CDR1 as SGHTA and CDR2 as FQGNSA. Sequencing was carried out using blood. V gene TRBV7-2 combines with J gene TRBJ2-1; the match to TRBD1 covers 10 bases. The TCR sequence derives from a woman aged 45-59 years in good health. The CDR3 spells CASSLRDRGLGAQFF. CDR3 nucleotides: TGTGCCAGCAGCTTACGGGACAGGGGACTAGGTGCGCAGTTCTTC.